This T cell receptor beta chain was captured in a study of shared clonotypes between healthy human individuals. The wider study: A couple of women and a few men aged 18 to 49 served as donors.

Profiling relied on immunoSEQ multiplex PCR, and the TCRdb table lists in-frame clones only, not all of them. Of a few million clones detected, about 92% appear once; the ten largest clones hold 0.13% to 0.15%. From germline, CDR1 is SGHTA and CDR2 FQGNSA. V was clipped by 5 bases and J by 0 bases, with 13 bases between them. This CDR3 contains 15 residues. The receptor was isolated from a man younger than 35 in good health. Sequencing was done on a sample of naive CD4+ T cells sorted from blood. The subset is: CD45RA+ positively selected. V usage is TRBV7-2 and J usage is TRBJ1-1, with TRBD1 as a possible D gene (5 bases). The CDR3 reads CASSTMGGLNTEAFF. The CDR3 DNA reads TGTGCCAGCAGCACCATGGGGGGTTTGAACACTGAAGCTTTCTTT.